Following are 25 T cell receptor beta chains from one sample sequenced in a study of shared clonotypes between healthy human individuals. The table came from immunoSEQ multiplex PCR; TCRdb's copy has only in-frame clones and leaves some out. The sample has about 2.5 million clones, 85% to 95% seen once. The specimen sequenced was naive CD4+ T cells from PBMCs. Subset indicated: CD45RA+ positively selected. These receptors all stem from a young man in good health. Some clones in this sample may be carry-over from other donors' samples.

As for this clone: A much larger clone sits a single nucleotide away, making a read error possible. The same CDR3 also results from other DNA sequences found in this sample. The chain employs TRBV28 and TRBJ1-5; D ambiguous. Per the germline V gene, CDR1 is MDHEN and CDR2 is SYDVKM. Trimming left V 2 bases short and J 7 bases short, with 3 bases between. The CDR3 has 11 amino acids. The CDR3 spells CASSLDQPQHF. CDR3 coding DNA: TGTGCCAGCAGTTTAGACCAGCCCCAGCATTTT.

V is TRBV13 and J is TRBJ2-2, with no clear D. This CDR3 is built from 11 residues. Germline V lookup: CDR1 PRHDT, CDR2 FYEKMQ (reference sequence). Trimming cost V 6 bases and J 3 bases, with 2 bases left between them. CDR3 in amino acids: CASRYTGELFF. CDR3 DNA sequence: TGTGCCAGCAGGTACACCGGGGAGCTGTTTTTT.

CDR3 nucleotide sequence: TGTGCCAGCAGCTTCGTCGACAGGAAGAACACTGAAGCTTTCTTT. It translates to CASSFVDRKNTEAFF. The genes are TRBV5-6 and TRBJ1-1, with D possibly being TRBD1 (6 bases). Germline loops: CDR1 SGHDT, CDR2 YYEEEE. Trimming removed 2 bases at V and 1 base at J, with 12 bases between. The CDR3 runs to 15 residues.

The J gene is TRBJ2-5, the V gene TRBV5-5; no clear D gene. The germline gives CDR1 SGHKS, CDR2 YYEKEE (reference sequence). This CDR3 region has 13 residues. Trimming removed 0 bases at V and 7 bases at J, with 10 bases between. CDR3 loop: CASSLVPSGTQYF. The CDR3 DNA is TGTGCCAGCAGCTTGGTCCCCTCAGGGACCCAGTACTTC.

The chain carries TRBV2 and TRBJ1-2; D may be TRBD1 (6 bases). V was cut by 6 bases and J by 0 bases, with 14 bases left in between. This CDR3 has 15 residues. Germline loops: CDR1 SNHLY, CDR2 FYNNEI. DNA for the CDR3: TGTGCCAGCAGCTACCGGGACACGGCTAACTATGGCTACACCTTC. Encoded protein: CASSYRDTANYGYTF.

As to this clone: The same CDR3 is also encoded by other DNA sequences in this sample. The chain carries TRBV6-1 and TRBJ2-1; 8 nucleotides match TRBD2. The CDR3 extends over 14 amino acids. V was pared by 4 bases and J by 7 bases, with 6 bases of the junction left unmatched. CDR1 and CDR2 (germline): MNHNS, SASEGT. The CDR3 protein is CASSVAGGSNEQFF. CDR3 coding DNA: TGTGCCAGCAGTGTGGCGGGAGGTAGTAATGAGCAGTTCTTC.

This clone appeared a single time. This chain connects TRBV5-1 to TRBJ1-1, with TRBD1 as a possible D gene (6 bases). V lost 4 bases and J lost 2, with 15 bases in between. There are 15 residues in the CDR3. Germline-derived CDR1 and CDR2 are SGHRS and YFSETQ. The CDR3 DNA reads as TGCGCCAGCAGCCGGGACATGAGGGATAACACTGAAGCTTTCTTT. It is translated as CASSRDMRDNTEAFF.

V and J are TRBV7-9 and TRBJ1-1, with D hard to call. The CDR3 is made up of 13 amino acids. CDR1 is SEHNR and CDR2 is FQNEAQ in the germline V gene (reference sequence). Trimming stripped 6 bases from V and 4 bases from J, with 12 bases between. CDR3 in amino acids: CASRWGLATEAFF. CDR3 in DNA: TGTGCCAGCAGATGGGGTCTTGCCACTGAAGCTTTCTTT.

The gene calls are TRBV6-1 and TRBJ1-5; D is possibly TRBD1 (5 bases). V dropped 6 bases and J dropped 6 bases, with 15 bases sitting between them. Per the germline V gene, CDR1 is MNHNS and CDR2 is SASEGT. There are 14 residues in the CDR3. For the CDR3, the DNA is TGTGCCAGCAGCCGGGACGGGAAGATTCAGCCCCAGCATTTT. This translates into CASSRDGKIQPQHF.

The chain uses TRBV5-1 and TRBJ2-5, with no clear D. The germline V and J ends were trimmed by 2 bases and 3 bases, with 11 bases remaining between them. Germline V gene sequence: CDR1 SGHRS, CDR2 YFSETQ. The CDR3 runs 14 residues. The CDR3, as DNA: TGCGCCAGCAGCTTTTTCAGCGTGGAAGAGACCCAGTACTTC. It is translated as CASSFFSVEETQYF.

J is TRBJ2-5 and V is TRBV9, with D possibly TRBD1 on 5 matching bases. The CDR3 sequence is 15 residues long. Germline CDR1 and CDR2: SGDLS and YYNGEE. V was shortened by 2 bases and J by 4 bases, with 15 bases between the two germline ends. The CDR3 DNA is TGTGCCAGCAGCGTCGGTTTCGGCAGGGCAGAGACCCAGTACTTC. Translated: CASSVGFGRAETQYF. Together with reference TRBV9 and TRBJ2-5, the CDR3 gives the full variable domain: DSGVTQTPKHLITATGQRVTLRCSPRSGDLSVYWYQQSLDQGLQFLIQYYNGEERAKGNILERFSAQQFPDLHSELNLSSLELGDSALYFCASSVGFGRAETQYFGPGTRLLVL.

The V call is TRBV5-1, the J call TRBJ1-1; D might be TRBD1 (6 bases). Trimming took off 4 bases at V and 1 base at J, with 20 bases between the two ends. CDR1 SGHRS and CDR2 YFSETQ come from the germline V gene. This CDR3 comprises 17 residues. Here the CDR3 reads CASSQDRPQGRNTEAFF. The CDR3 bases are TGCGCCAGCAGCCAGGACCGCCCCCAGGGGAGGAACACTGAAGCTTTCTTT.

This clone was detected only once. The V gene is TRBV19, the J gene TRBJ2-1, with 8 bases fitting TRBD2. Trimming at V came to 5 bases and at J to 9 bases, leaving 6 bases not matched to a gene. Germline assignment: CDR1 LNHDA and CDR2 SQIVND (reference sequence). The CDR3 runs 13 residues. CDR3 residues: CASSAREGREQFF. As DNA, the CDR3 is TGTGCCAGTAGTGCACGGGAGGGCCGTGAGCAGTTCTTC. Supplemented by reference TRBV19 and TRBJ2-1, the full variable domain reads DGGITQSPKYLFRKEGQNVTLSCEQNLNHDAMYWYRQDPGQGLRLIYYSQIVNDFQKGDIAEGYSVSREKKESFPLTVTSAQKNPTAFYLCASSAREGREQFFGPGTRLTVL.

With respect to this clone: This CDR3 is also generated by other DNA sequences in the sample. This sequence joins TRBV7-3 and TRBJ1-1, with TRBD1 as a possible D gene (5 bases). There are 14 residues in the CDR3. Trimming shortened V by 5 bases and J by 0 bases, and 10 bases separated the two germline ends. Germline values: CDR1 SGHTA, CDR2 FQGTGA. The CDR3 spells CASSLEGMNTEAFF. DNA for the CDR3: TGTGCCAGCAGCCTAGAGGGGATGAACACTGAAGCTTTCTTT.

This clone showed up just once. The V gene is TRBV5-8, the J gene TRBJ2-1; D is uncertain. Trimming removed 0 bases at V and 0 bases at J, with 13 bases between. The CDR3 is made up of 17 amino acids. Germline CDR1 SGHTS, CDR2 YDEGEE. Written as DNA, the CDR3 is TGTGCCAGCAGCTTGGAAGAGCGCCTTAGCTCCTACAATGAGCAGTTCTTC. It translates to CASSLEERLSSYNEQFF.

A word on this clone: Relative to the germline gene, one junction end is altered; a read error may explain this. The rearrangement joins TRBV25-1 to TRBJ1-1; a weak D match, TRBD1 (5 bases). The germline V gene has CDR1 MGHDK and CDR2 SYGVNS. The CDR3 is made up of 15 amino acids. CDR3 bases: TGTGCCAGCAGTGAAGGGGTAATAGGGGACCCGATAGAATTTTTT. Translating it yields CASSEGVIGDPIEFF.

The V gene is TRBV5-1, the J gene TRBJ1-3; 8 bases map to TRBD1. J lost 0 bases, V lost 3 bases, and 8 bases had no gene match. This CDR3 is 17 amino acids long. Germline CDR1 is SGHRS and CDR2 is YFSETQ. CDR3 residues: CASSYWTGQLSGNTIYF. CDR3 in DNA: TGCGCCAGCAGCTACTGGACAGGGCAACTCTCTGGAAACACCATATATTTT.

V gene TRBV4-1 combines with J gene TRBJ1-2, with 12 bases matching TRBD1. The CDR3 totals 17 residues. Looked up from germline, CDR1 is MGHRA and CDR2 is YSYEKL. J was trimmed by 8 bases and V by 3 bases; bases with no gene match: 13. The CDR3 reads CASSHRRDRGRAVGYTF. CDR3 nucleotide sequence: TGCGCCAGCAGCCATCGCCGGGACAGGGGGCGGGCGGTAGGCTACACCTTC.

V usage is TRBV28 and J usage is TRBJ2-1; the match to TRBD1 covers 8 bases. CDR3 length: 14 residues. The J segment lost 4 bases and the V segment lost 6 bases, leaving 5 bases of the junction unmatched. CDR1 is MDHEN, CDR2 SYDVKM, per germline. The CDR3 coding sequence is TGTGCCAGCAGGGGGGGACAGGCTTACAATGAGCAGTTCTTC. Translation: CASRGGQAYNEQFF. The full variable domain, completed using reference TRBV28 and TRBJ2-1, is DVKVTQSSRYLVKRTGEKVFLECVQDMDHENMFWYRQDPGLGLRLIYFSYDVKMKEKGDIPEGYSVSREKKERFSLILESASTNQTSMYLCASRGGQAYNEQFFGPGTRLTVL.

The V gene is TRBV2, the J gene TRBJ1-5; perhaps TRBD1 as D (5 bases). CDR3 length: 15 amino acids. The ends were cut back, 0 bases at V and 7 bases at J, with 13 bases in the middle. Germline CDR1 and CDR2: SNHLY and FYNNEI. CDR3 bases: TGTGCCAGCAGTGAAGCGCTTCGGGGGGAGCAGCCCCAGCATTTT. This codes for CASSEALRGEQPQHF.

The CDR3 reads CARSLTSNTQYF. The DNA for the CDR3 is TGTGCCAGAAGTCTCACTAGTAATACGCAGTATTTT. The chain couples TRBV5-3 to TRBJ2-3, with D possibly TRBD2 on 5 matching bases. TRBV5-3 qualifies as an ORF whose function is uncertain. This CDR3 comprises 12 residues. Trimming removed 5 bases from V and 7 bases from J, with 11 bases in between.

The chain recombines TRBV28 with TRBJ2-7; TRBD1 matches at 9 bases. CDR1 and CDR2 from the germline V gene are MDHEN and SYDVKM. The CDR3 is 14 amino acids. The V and J ends lost 5 bases and 6 bases, in that order; junction bases with no gene match: 8. The CDR3 region has the DNA TGTGCCAGCAGTCAGGGGACAGGGTTGGTCGAGCAGTACTTC. Translated: CASSQGTGLVEQYF.

The chain uses TRBV5-1 and TRBJ1-2, with D maybe TRBD1 (6 bases). V was shortened by 1 base and J by 2 bases, with 12 bases between the two germline ends. In germline, CDR1 is SGHRS, CDR2 YFSETQ. The CDR3 extends over 15 amino acids. The CDR3 DNA follows: TGCGCCAGCAGCTTGCTCTCAGGGGCCAACTATGGCTACACCTTC. Encoded protein: CASSLLSGANYGYTF.

CDR3 protein: CASSFPGTSGTETQYF. CDR3 DNA: TGTGCCAGCAGCTTCCCCGGGACTAGCGGGACAGAGACCCAGTACTTC. J is TRBJ2-5 and V is TRBV5-4; 13 bases line up with TRBD2. There are 16 residues in the CDR3. Germline lookup yields CDR1 SGHNT and CDR2 YYREEE (reference sequence). Trimming removed 2 bases from V and 4 bases from J; junction bases left unmatched: 5.

The rearrangement joins TRBV7-9 to TRBJ1-6; D is uncertain. CDR1 is SEHNR, CDR2 FQNEAQ, per germline (reference sequence). The CDR3 contains 12 residues. Trimming cost V 5 bases and J 5 bases, with 4 bases left between them. The CDR3 DNA is TGTGCCAGCAGCCCCGATAATTCACCCCTCCACTTT. It specifies CASSPDNSPLHF.